The source of this TCR beta chain is a study of T cell responses to AZD1222 COVID-19 vaccine. Broader study findings: The breadth and depth of Spike-specific TCRs increased once two AZD1222 doses had been given. Variant regions that are unmutated are reportedly the target of nearly half of spike-specific TCRs. Just a handful of people given AZD1222 tested seropositive at baseline. White British donors predominated, females outnumbered males, and clonal diversity was possibly underestimated.

The data were produced by immunoSEQ multiplex PCR, yet TCRdb's version contains in-frame clones alone and is incomplete. The repertoire holds around 120,000 clones, around nine tenths seen once, with 11% in the top ten. To note about this clone: Its antigen is unidentified.

The V segment lost 6 bases and the J segment 3 bases; nucleotides outside the gene matches: 5. The length of the CDR3 is 15 residues. Germline V gene sequence: CDR1 SNHLY, CDR2 FYNNEI. This clonotype was sampled from an adult in good health. The rearrangement links TRBV2 to TRBJ2-3; TRBD2 matches 11 bases. This specimen consisted of peripheral blood, obtained on day 0 of MenACWY control vaccination. CDR3 sequence reads: CASRTSGSETDTQYF. Written as DNA, the CDR3 is TGTGCCAGCAGAACTAGCGGGAGTGAAACAGATACGCAGTATTTT.